Following are 9 T cell receptor beta chains from one sample sequenced in a study of shared clonotypes between healthy human individuals. TCRdb's table, derived via immunoSEQ multiplex PCR, lists solely in-frame clones and lacks some. The repertoire holds about 1.5 million clones, 95% to 99% seen once, with less than 0.55% in the top ten. The material sequenced was naive CD4+ T cells sorted from blood. Subset described: CD45RA+ positively selected. The receptor set was obtained from a man aged 30 to 39 in good health.

This chain links TRBV9 with TRBJ1-2; 9 nucleotides agree with TRBD1. Germline V CDR1 and CDR2: SGDLS, YYNGEE. Losses at the gene ends were 4 bases for V and 10 bases for J; bases not matched to a gene: 11. The CDR3 contains 14 residues. This CDR3 reads CASSTGTGLSVYTF. CDR3 nucleotides: TGTGCCAGCAGCACCGGGACAGGGCTTAGTGTCTACACCTTC.

In its sample, this clone was seen once. The V and J genes are TRBV9 and TRBJ2-2, with D possibly being TRBD1 or TRBD2 (5 bases each). CDR1 is SGDLS, CDR2 YYNGEE, per germline. The CDR3 is 14 amino acids. V gave up 3 bases and J gave up 8 bases, with 14 bases separating them. This CDR3 is CASSDGTAVGELFF. As DNA, the CDR3 is TGTGCCAGCAGCGATGGGACCGCGGTGGGGGAGCTGTTTTTT.

The chain recombines TRBV28 with TRBJ2-7, with TRBD2 as a possible D gene (6 bases). This CDR3 contains 14 residues. CDR1 and CDR2 (germline): MDHEN, SYDVKM. Trimming cost V 5 bases and J 3 bases, with 14 bases left between them. Written as DNA, the CDR3 is TGTGCCAGCAGTCTTCCCGGGGGTTTCTACGAGCAGTACTTC. It codes for CASSLPGGFYEQYF.

The chain joins TRBV5-1 to TRBJ2-7; 7 bases fit TRBD1. The germline V gene has CDR1 SGHRS and CDR2 YFSETQ. The CDR3 sequence is 13 residues long. After removal of 3 bases from V and 7 bases from J, the junction contained 7 bases not matched to a gene. The CDR3 nucleotides read TGCGCCAGCAGCTCTAGACAGGGTGATGAGCAGTACTTC. Residues: CASSSRQGDEQYF.

The J gene is TRBJ1-2, the V gene TRBV6-5; a weak D match, TRBD1 (5 bases). Germline values: CDR1 MNHEY, CDR2 SVGAGI. The CDR3 spans 15 residues. V lost 6 bases and J lost 4, with 18 bases in between. CDR3 sequence reads: CASSQGGGQGYGYTF. In DNA form, the CDR3 reads TGTGCCAGCAGCCAGGGAGGTGGTCAGGGCTATGGCTACACCTTC.

The chain joins TRBV11-3 to TRBJ2-5; 9 bases are a match to TRBD2. There are 18 residues in the CDR3. The V segment lost 5 bases and the J segment 3 bases; nucleotides outside the gene matches: 16. Looked up from germline, CDR1 is SGHNT and CDR2 is YENEEA. The CDR3: CASSRRGGRASGEETQYF. The CDR3, as DNA: TGTGCCAGCAGCCGAAGGGGTGGTCGGGCTAGCGGGGAAGAGACCCAGTACTTC.

The chain has TRBV19 and TRBJ1-4, with D possibly being TRBD1 (5 bases). The CDR3 length is 17 residues. Germline loops: CDR1 LNHDA, CDR2 SQIVND (reference sequence). With 6 bases removed from V and 0 bases from J, the gap between germline ends came to 17 bases. The CDR3 is CASRPTPGGATNEKLFF. The CDR3 DNA sequence: TGTGCCAGTAGGCCGACTCCCGGGGGGGCAACTAATGAAAAACTGTTTTTT.

The rearrangement uses TRBV7-9 and TRBJ1-5; D is unclear. This CDR3 has 12 amino acids. Per the germline V gene, CDR1 is SEHNR and CDR2 is FQNEAQ (reference sequence). With 5 bases removed from V and 5 bases from J, the gap between germline ends came to 7 bases. This CDR3 reads CASSTTDQPQHF. The CDR3 DNA reads TGTGCCAGCAGCACCACAGATCAGCCCCAGCATTTT.

This chain joins TRBV6-5 and TRBJ1-1, with D maybe TRBD1 (6 bases). Germline CDR1 reads MNHEY; CDR2 reads SVGAGI. V was clipped by 7 bases and J by 2 bases, with 14 bases between them. This CDR3 has 14 amino acids. CDR3 coding DNA: TGTGCCAGCAAAGGGCAACAGGGAAACACTGAAGCTTTCTTT. As protein: CASKGQQGNTEAFF.